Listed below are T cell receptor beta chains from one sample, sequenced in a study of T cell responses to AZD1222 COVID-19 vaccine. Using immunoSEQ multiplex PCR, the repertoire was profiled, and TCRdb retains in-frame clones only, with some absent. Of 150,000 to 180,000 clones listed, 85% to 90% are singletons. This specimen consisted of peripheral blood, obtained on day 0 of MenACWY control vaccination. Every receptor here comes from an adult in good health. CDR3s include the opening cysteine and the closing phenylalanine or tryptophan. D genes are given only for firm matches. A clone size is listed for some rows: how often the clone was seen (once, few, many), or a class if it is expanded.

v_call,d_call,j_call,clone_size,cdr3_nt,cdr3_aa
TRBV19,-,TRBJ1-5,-,TGTGCCAGTAGTATAGGTGGCAGCGACCCTCCACCCCAGCATTTT,CASSIGGSDPPPQHF
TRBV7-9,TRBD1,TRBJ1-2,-,TGTGCCAGCAGCTCCTACCTGACACAGGGGACGGACTATGGCTACACCTTC,CASSSYLTQGTDYGYTF
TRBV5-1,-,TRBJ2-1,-,TGCGCCAGCAGCCGAGCGGGACAGGAAATCTCCTACAATGAGCAGTTCTTC,CASSRAGQEISYNEQFF
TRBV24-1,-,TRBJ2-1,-,TGTGCCACCAGTGACCCAAAACAGTCCAATGAGCAGTTCTTC,CATSDPKQSNEQFF
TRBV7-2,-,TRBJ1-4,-,TGTGCCAGCAGCTCGGGCGGGGGGCAAGATGAAAAACTGTTTTTT,CASSSGGGQDEKLFF
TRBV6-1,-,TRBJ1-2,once,TGTGCCAGCAGTGAACGGAACAGGGTAATATCGGGCTACACCTTC,CASSERNRVISGYTF
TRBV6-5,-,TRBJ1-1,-,TGTGCCAGCAGTTACGTGGGGGCCACTGAAGCTTTCTTT,CASSYVGATEAFF
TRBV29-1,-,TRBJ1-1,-,TGCAGCGTTCGGTTGCAGGGTACTGAAGCTTTCTTT,CSVRLQGTEAFF
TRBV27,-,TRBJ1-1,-,TGTGCCAGCAGTTTATCCGGGGACACTGAAGCTTTCTTT,CASSLSGDTEAFF
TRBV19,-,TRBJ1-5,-,TGTGCCAGTAGTATGAGGGGGTATCAGCCCCAGCATTTT,CASSMRGYQPQHF
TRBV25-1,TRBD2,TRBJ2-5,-,TGTGCCAGCAGTGCCCCCGGGACTAGCGGATTGTACCAAGAGACCCAGTACTTC,CASSAPGTSGLYQETQYF
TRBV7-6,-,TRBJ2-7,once,TGTGCCAGCAGCTCCCCCCAGGGAAAGATTGCGGAGCAGTACTTC,CASSSPQGKIAEQYF
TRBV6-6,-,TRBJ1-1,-,TGTGCCAGCACATGGACGGGAGAAGCTTTCTTT,CASTWTGEAFF
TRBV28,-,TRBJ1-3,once,TGTGCCAGCAGTTTAAACCTGGGACGGATCTTCTCTGGAAACACCATATATTTT,CASSLNLGRIFSGNTIYF
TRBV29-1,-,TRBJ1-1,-,TGCAGCGTTGGGGAGGGGGGGGTGACTGAAGCTTTCTTT,CSVGEGGVTEAFF
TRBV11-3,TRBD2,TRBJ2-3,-,TGTGCCAGCAGCAAGGGACTAGCGGGACAATCAGATACGCAGTATTTT,CASSKGLAGQSDTQYF
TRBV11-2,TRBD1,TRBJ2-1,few,TGTGCCAGCAGCTCCGACAGGGGGCCGTACAATGAGCAGTTCTTC,CASSSDRGPYNEQFF
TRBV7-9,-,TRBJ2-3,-,TGTGCCAGCACCCCGCCAGGCGTTTCCACAGATACGCAGTATTTT,CASTPPGVSTDTQYF
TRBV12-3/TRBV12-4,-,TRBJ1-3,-,TGTGCCAGCACCCAGACCCGAAACACCATATATTTT,CASTQTRNTIYF
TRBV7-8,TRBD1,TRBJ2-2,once,TGTGCCAGCAGCCCCCGGGACAGGGTGGGCGCCGGGGAGCTGTTTTTT,CASSPRDRVGAGELFF
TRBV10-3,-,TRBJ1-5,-,TGTGCCATCGGGAGCCTCAATCAGCCCCAGCATTTT,CAIGSLNQPQHF
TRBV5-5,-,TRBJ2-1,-,TGTGCCAGCAGCTTATTTAGCGGACCCTACAATGAGCAGTTCTTC,CASSLFSGPYNEQFF
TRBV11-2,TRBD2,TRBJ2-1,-,TGTGCCAGCAGCACCTATGGGACTAGTTCCAATGAGCAGTTCTTC,CASSTYGTSSNEQFF
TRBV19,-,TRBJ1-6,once,TGTGCCAGTACCGCGATAGGGTACGACTCACCCCTCCACTTT,CASTAIGYDSPLHF
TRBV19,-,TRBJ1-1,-,TGTGCCAGTAGTACTTCCTCGACGGCAGTGGGGAACACTGAAGCTTTCTTT,CASSTSSTAVGNTEAFF
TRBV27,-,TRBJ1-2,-,TGTGCCAGCAGTTTTACGGTTACTAACTATGGCTACACCTTC,CASSFTVTNYGYTF
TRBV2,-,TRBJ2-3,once,TGTGCCAGCAGGAACCAAGATACGCAGTATTTT,CASRNQDTQYF
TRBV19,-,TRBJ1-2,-,TGTGCCAGTAGTATATCTGTCTATGGCTACACCTTC,CASSISVYGYTF
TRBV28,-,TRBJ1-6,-,TGTGCCAGCAGACCAACAGGGAATTCACCCCTCCACTTT,CASRPTGNSPLHF
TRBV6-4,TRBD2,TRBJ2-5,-,TGTGCCAGTTGGACTAGCGGGATAAACCTATACCAAGAGACCCAGTACTTC,CASWTSGINLYQETQYF
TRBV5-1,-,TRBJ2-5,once,TGCGCCAGCAGCCTGGGACGGCAAGAGACCCAGTACTTC,CASSLGRQETQYF
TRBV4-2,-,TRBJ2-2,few,TGTGCCAGCAGCCACGCGGGCTGGACCCAAAAAAACACCGGGGAGCTGTTTTTT,CASSHAGWTQKNTGELFF
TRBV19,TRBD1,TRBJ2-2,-,TGTGCCAGTAGTGCACCGGGACAGGGGAGCGGCGGCACCGGGGAGCTGTTTTTT,CASSAPGQGSGGTGELFF
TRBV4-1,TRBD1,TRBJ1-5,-,TGCGCCAGCAGTCACAAGAGCGGGACAGGGGGTTTTCAGCCCCAGCATTTT,CASSHKSGTGGFQPQHF
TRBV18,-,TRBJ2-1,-,TGTGCCAGCTCACCTACTTATAAGGACAATGAGCAGTTCTTC,CASSPTYKDNEQFF
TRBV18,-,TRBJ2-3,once,TGTGCCAGCTCACCAGCGGAAAACACAGATACGCAGTATTTT,CASSPAENTDTQYF
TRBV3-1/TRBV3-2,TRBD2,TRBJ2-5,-,TGTGCCAGCAGCCCCATCGGAAGAAGCGGGGGCCTCGAGACCCAGTACTTC,CASSPIGRSGGLETQYF
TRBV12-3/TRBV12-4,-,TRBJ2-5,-,TGTGCCAGCTCTAGGCGGCAAGAGACCCAGTACTTC,CASSRRQETQYF
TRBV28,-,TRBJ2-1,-,TGTGCCAGCGGAGACCCGCGGGGTAGCTCCTACAATGAGCAGTTCTTC,CASGDPRGSSYNEQFF
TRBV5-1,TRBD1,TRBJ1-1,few,TGCGCCAGCAGCGAACCTGCAGGGGGCACTGAAGCTTTCTTT,CASSEPAGGTEAFF
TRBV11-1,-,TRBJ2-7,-,TGTGCCAGCAGCCTGGGGGGCCAAAGGGATCGCGAGCAGTACTTC,CASSLGGQRDREQYF
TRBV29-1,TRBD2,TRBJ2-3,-,TGCAGCGTACGAAGCGGGGGGACAGATACGCAGTATTTT,CSVRSGGTDTQYF
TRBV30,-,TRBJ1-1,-,TGTGCCTGGAGGGGGGGGCCTGAAGCTTTCTTT,CAWRGGPEAFF
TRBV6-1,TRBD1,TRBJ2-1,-,TGTGCCAGCAGGGAAAGGACAGGGCTAGGGTCCTACAATGAGCAGTTCTTC,CASRERTGLGSYNEQFF
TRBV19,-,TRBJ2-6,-,TGTGCCAGTAGAGTACCTGGGGCCAACGTCCTGACTTTC,CASRVPGANVLTF
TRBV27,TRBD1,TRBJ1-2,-,TGTGCCAGCAGTTCCGGGACAGTCTATGGCTACACCTTC,CASSSGTVYGYTF
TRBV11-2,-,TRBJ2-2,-,TGTGCCAGCAGCTTAGGAGACGGGGGCAACACCGGGGAGCTGTTTTTT,CASSLGDGGNTGELFF
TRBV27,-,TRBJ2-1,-,TGTGCCAGCAGTCTGAGACCGATCTCGGGGGAGCAGTTCTTC,CASSLRPISGEQFF
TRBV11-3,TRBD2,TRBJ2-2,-,TGTGCCAGCAGCTTAGTTCTAGCGGGATCCACCGGGGAGCTGTTTTTT,CASSLVLAGSTGELFF
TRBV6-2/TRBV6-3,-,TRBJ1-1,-,TGTGCCAGCAGATACACAGGAGTGAACACTGAAGCTTTCTTT,CASRYTGVNTEAFF
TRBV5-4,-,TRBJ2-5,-,TGTGCCAGCAGCTTACATACAGGGAGGCAAGAGACCCAGTACTTC,CASSLHTGRQETQYF
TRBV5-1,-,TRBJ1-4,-,TGCGCCAGCAGCTCCCTCGGGACACGAGACGAAAAACTGTTTTTT,CASSSLGTRDEKLFF
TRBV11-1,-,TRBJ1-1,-,TGTGCCAGCAGCTTAGCGCGTGGGAGGGTCACTGAAGCTTTCTTT,CASSLARGRVTEAFF
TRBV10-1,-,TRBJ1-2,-,TGCGCCAGCAGTGAAGCAGACTCCTATGGCTACACCTTC,CASSEADSYGYTF
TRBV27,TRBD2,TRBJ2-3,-,TGTGCCAGCAGTAATCCTAGCGGTGCGGGGGGAGATACGCAGTATTTT,CASSNPSGAGGDTQYF
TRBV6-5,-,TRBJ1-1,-,TGTGCCAGCACTGCTATGGGGGGGGTCACTGAAGCTTTCTTT,CASTAMGGVTEAFF
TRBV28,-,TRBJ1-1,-,TGTGCCAGCAGTTCAAGCGCCAGGGGAGCTTTCTTT,CASSSSARGAFF
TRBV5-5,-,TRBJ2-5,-,TGTGCCAGCAGCTTGGACCTACGGCTCCGAGAGACCCAGTACTTC,CASSLDLRLRETQYF